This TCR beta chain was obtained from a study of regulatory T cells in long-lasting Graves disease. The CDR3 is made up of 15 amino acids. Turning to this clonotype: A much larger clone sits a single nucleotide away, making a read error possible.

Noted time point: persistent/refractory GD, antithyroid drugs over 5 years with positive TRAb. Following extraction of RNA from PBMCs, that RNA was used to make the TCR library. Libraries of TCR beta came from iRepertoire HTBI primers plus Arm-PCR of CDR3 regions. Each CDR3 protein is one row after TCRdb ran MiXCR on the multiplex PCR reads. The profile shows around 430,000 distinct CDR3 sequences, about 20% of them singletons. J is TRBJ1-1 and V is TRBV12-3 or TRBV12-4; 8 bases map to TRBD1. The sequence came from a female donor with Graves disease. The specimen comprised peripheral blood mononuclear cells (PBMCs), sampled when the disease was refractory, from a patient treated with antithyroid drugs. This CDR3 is CASSPTQGANTDAFF. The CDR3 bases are TGTGCCAGCAGTCCGACGCAGGGGGCTAACACTGATGCTTTCTTT.